The 15 T cell receptor beta chains listed next were all sequenced from one sample in a study of T cells in women clearing cervical HPV infection. Libraries were prepared by immunoSEQ multiplex PCR; TCRdb keeps only in-frame clonotypes and omits some of them. The repertoire table contains tens of thousands of clones. The sequenced sample consisted of blood buffy coat. The receptors come from a woman aged 18 to 75 with a cervical HPV16 infection that either progressed to CIN3+ or cleared (not recorded which).

Comment on this clone: The read halts 3 residues ahead of the CDR3 end, with the missing end drawn from the germline J gene. The gene calls are TRBV2 and TRBJ2-1; a possible D gene is TRBD1 (6 bases). CDR3 size: 13 residues. Trimming cost V 6 bases and J 4 bases, with 10 bases left between them. The germline V gene has CDR1 SNHLY and CDR2 FYNNEI. The sequenced CDR3 bases are TGTGCCAGCAGCCGGGACACTTACAATGAG. Its protein product is CASSRDTYNE. The whole CDR3 reads CASSRDTYNEQFF.

Comments on this clone: The read stops 3 residues short of the end of the CDR3; the missing end is completed from the germline J gene. V is TRBV29-1 and J is TRBJ2-1; possible D gene TRBD2, 6 bases. V lost 8 bases, J lost 8 bases, and 19 bases lay in between. The V gene's germline CDR1 is SQVTM and CDR2 ANQGSEA. The CDR3 runs to 13 residues. The CDR3 sequence: CSSPNAGFDEQFF. The sequenced CDR3 bases are TGCAGCTCCCCCAATGCGGGATTCGATGAG.

Comment on this clone: From the germline J gene comes the end of the CDR3, since the read stops 3 residues before it. The rearrangement uses TRBV11-2 and TRBJ1-5; D is possibly TRBD1 (6 bases). Trimming removed 5 bases from V and 3 bases from J, with 14 bases in between. The CDR3 has 15 amino acids. CDR1 is SGHAT and CDR2 is FQNNGV in the germline V gene. CDR3 DNA (partial): TGTGCCAGCAGCATAAATACAGGGATCAATCAGCCC. It encodes CASSINTGINQP. The entire CDR3 sequence reads CASSINTGINQPQHF.

On this clone: The read ends 3 residues early relative to the CDR3; the germline J gene fills the gap. The V call is TRBV18, the J call TRBJ2-7; 7 bases fit TRBD2. Germline CDR1 KGHSH, CDR2 LQKENI. There are 15 residues in the CDR3. Trimming cost V 3 bases and J 3 bases; bases outside gene matches: 8. Incomplete CDR3 DNA: TGTGCCAGCTCACCGCGGCTAGCGGACTACTACGAG. It codes for CASSPRLADYYE. Given in full, the CDR3 is CASSPRLADYYEQYF.

With respect to this clone: The CDR3 goes on 3 residues after the read ends, and that part is filled in from the germline J gene. This chain joins TRBV2 and TRBJ1-4, with D possibly matching TRBD1 (6 bases). There are 14 residues in the CDR3. Per the germline V gene, CDR1 is SNHLY and CDR2 is FYNNEI. V was clipped by 3 bases and J by 7 bases, with 12 bases between them. The CDR3 here is CASSEWGGGEKLFF. Partial CDR3 DNA: TGTGCCAGCAGTGAGTGGGGGGGCGGTGAAAAA.

As regards this clone: The read terminates 3 residues ahead of where the CDR3 ends, so the germline J gene completes it. The V and J genes are TRBV2 and TRBJ2-3; 9 positions agree with TRBD2. J gave up 1 base and V 4 bases, and 0 bases lay outside the gene matches. There are 14 residues in the CDR3. In germline, CDR1 is SNHLY, CDR2 FYNNEI. Partial CDR3 DNA: TGTGCCAGCAGTGGACTAGCGGGCACAGATACG. This codes for CASSGLAGTDT. The CDR3 reads in full as CASSGLAGTDTQYF.

On this clone: The CDR3 goes on 3 residues after the read ends, and that part is filled in from the germline J gene. The chain links TRBV7-2 to TRBJ1-4; D perhaps matches TRBD1 (6 bases). Germline V lookup: CDR1 SGHTA, CDR2 FQGNSA. There are 15 residues in the CDR3. Trimming pared 1 base from V and 8 bases from J, leaving 14 bases between. The CDR3 bases that were read are TGTGCCAGCAGCTTAGGCCCAGGGGAGGGGGAAAAA. Amino acid sequence: CASSLGPGEGEK. The full CDR3 protein reads CASSLGPGEGEKLFF.

The CDR3 loop is CASSFWGLAYNEQFF. Incomplete CDR3 DNA: TGTGCCAGCAGCTTTTGGGGGCTCGCCTACAATGAG. V and J are TRBV5-6 and TRBJ2-1; maybe TRBD1 (6 bases). Sequencing ends 3 residues short of the CDR3 end; the germline J gene provides the rest. This CDR3 region has 15 residues. The germline CDR1 and CDR2 sequences are SGHDT and YYEEEE. Trimming took off 2 bases at V and 2 bases at J, with 11 bases between the two ends. Full variable domain (outside the CDR3, taken from reference TRBV5-6 and TRBJ2-1): DAGVTQSPTHLIKTRGQQVTLRCSPKSGHDTVSWYQQALGQGPQFIFQYYEEEERQRGNFPDRFSGHQFPNYSSELNVNALLLGDSALYLCASSFWGLAYNEQFFGPGTRLTVL.

As to this clone: The CDR3 end falls 3 residues outside the read, so it is completed with the germline J gene. The chain couples TRBV2 to TRBJ1-4; D not certain. This CDR3 comprises 14 residues. V shed 7 bases and J shed 8 bases, with 17 bases lying between them. Looked up from germline, CDR1 is SNHLY and CDR2 is FYNNEI. The CDR3 protein is CASIKERGGEKLFF. The CDR3 bases that were read are TGTGCCAGCATTAAGGAGCGGGGTGGAGAAAAA.

Regarding this clone: The read halts 3 residues ahead of the CDR3 end, with the missing end drawn from the germline J gene. The chain combines TRBV30 with TRBJ2-3, with no clear D. CDR1 and CDR2 (germline): GTSNPN, SVGIG (reference sequence). There are 14 residues in the CDR3. V lost 3 bases to trimming and J lost 6 bases, with 16 bases between them. Here the CDR3 reads CAWRVVRAWDTQYF. The covered CDR3 bases are TGTGCCTGGAGAGTGGTAAGGGCTTGGGATACG.

Notes on this clone: The CDR3 goes on 3 residues after the read ends, and that part is filled in from the germline J gene. V usage is TRBV7-3 and J usage is TRBJ1-1; weak D call: TRBD1 (5 bases). The V end lost 5 bases, the J end lost 4 bases, and 23 bases lay between the germline ends. The germline gives CDR1 SGHTA, CDR2 FQGTGA. The CDR3 is 17 amino acids. The sequenced part of the CDR3 DNA is TGTGCCAGCAGCACAGACCTCAGACACCTTAGGGGCACTGAA. It is translated as CASSTDLRHLRGTE. The whole CDR3 is CASSTDLRHLRGTEAFF.

To note about this clone: The observed sequence ends 3 residues before the CDR3 terminus, with the missing tail filled in from the germline J gene. V and J are TRBV5-1 and TRBJ2-1, with D possibly matching TRBD2 (7 bases). Germline V gene sequence: CDR1 SGHRS, CDR2 YFSETQ. There are 16 residues in the CDR3. V was shortened by 0 bases and J by 5 bases, with 15 bases between the two germline ends. CDR3 sequence reads: CASSLGWGGPNNEQFF. The CDR3 DNA, read in part, is TGCGCCAGCAGCTTGGGATGGGGGGGGCCAAACAATGAG.

Worth noting for this clone: The sequenced fragment ends 3 residues before the CDR3 boundary, so the rest is inferred from the germline J gene. This sequence joins TRBV5-1 and TRBJ2-1; the match to TRBD1 covers 11 bases. Germline-derived CDR1 and CDR2 are SGHRS and YFSETQ. The CDR3 is made up of 15 amino acids. J was trimmed by 2 bases and V by 4 bases; bases with no gene match: 2. The CDR3 spells CASSAGQGAYNEQFF. The DNA read from the CDR3 is TGCGCCAGCAGCGCGGGACAGGGGGCCTACAATGAG. The variable domain in full, completed from reference TRBV5-1 and TRBJ2-1, reads KAGVTQTPRYLIKTRGQQVTLSCSPISGHRSVSWYQQTPGQGLQFLFEYFSETQRNKGNFPGRFSGRQFSNSRSEMNVSTLELGDSALYLCASSAGQGAYNEQFFGPGTRLTVL.

Worth noting for this clone: The CDR3 is cut off 3 residues early in the read; its end comes from the germline J gene. The chain carries TRBV20-1 and TRBJ2-3; 7 nucleotides agree with TRBD1. The CDR3 extends over 13 amino acids. The V gene's germline CDR1 is DFQATT and CDR2 SNEGSKA (reference sequence). Trimming at V came to 3 bases and at J to 4 bases, leaving 4 bases not matched to a gene. Here the CDR3 reads CSASDREPDTQYF. Partial CDR3 DNA: TGCAGTGCTAGTGACAGGGAACCAGATACG.

Worth noting for this clone: Other DNA sequences in the sample encode the same CDR3. Partial CDR3 DNA: TGCGCCAGCAGCGAACAGGGCTCTGGAAACACC. It specifies CASSEQGSGNT. From start to end, the CDR3 is CASSEQGSGNTIYF. V is TRBV5-1 and J is TRBJ1-3; tentative D call: TRBD1 (6 bases). The missing CDR3 end, 3 residues past where the read stops, is filled in from the germline J gene. This CDR3 spans 14 amino acids. Germline lookup yields CDR1 SGHRS and CDR2 YFSETQ. V lost 4 bases and J lost 0, with 8 bases in between. Full variable domain (outside the CDR3, taken from reference TRBV5-1 and TRBJ1-3): KAGVTQTPRYLIKTRGQQVTLSCSPISGHRSVSWYQQTPGQGLQFLFEYFSETQRNKGNFPGRFSGRQFSNSRSEMNVSTLELGDSALYLCASSEQGSGNTIYFGEGSWLTVV.